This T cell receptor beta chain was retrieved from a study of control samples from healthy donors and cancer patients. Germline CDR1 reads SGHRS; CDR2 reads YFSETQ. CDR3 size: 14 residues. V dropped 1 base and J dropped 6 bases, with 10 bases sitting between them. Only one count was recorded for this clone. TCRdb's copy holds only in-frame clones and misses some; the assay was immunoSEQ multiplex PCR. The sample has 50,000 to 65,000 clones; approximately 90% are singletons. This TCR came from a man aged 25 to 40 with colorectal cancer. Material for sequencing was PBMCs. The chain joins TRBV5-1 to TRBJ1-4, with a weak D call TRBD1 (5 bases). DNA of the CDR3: TGCGCCAGCAGCTTGTCTGGGGGGGATGAAAAACTGTTTTTT. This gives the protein CASSLSGGDEKLFF.